Sequencing of this TCR beta chain was carried out in a study of PD-L1 blockade in urothelial cancer (dated by TCRdb to the late 2010s). Regarding the complete study: Every patient began therapy in 2014 and was given atezolizumab 1,200 mg intravenously every 3 weeks. About 85% of the roughly 30 patients were males with bladder-origin urothelial cancer, and about 65% of the roughly 30 reported a prior smoking history. Patients had an ECOG performance status of 0 or 1 and had received between 0 and 3 prior chemotherapy regimens. Blood samples were analyzed at two time points: 3 weeks after treatment start (second dose) and 6 weeks after treatment start. A median of about 150,000 T cells and approximately 86,000 unique TCRs was obtained from blood samples, and a median clonality of approximately 0.086 was observed. An exploratory multi-omic analysis was conducted of the somatic, immune and clinical correlates of response to PD-L1 blockade with atezolizumab in urothelial cancer. Pretreatment tumor samples, along with matched peripheral blood serially collected before and after atezolizumab treatment, were subjected to TCR sequencing. Durable clinical benefit was defined as a progression-free survival longer than 6 months, and TCR features were additionally tested against progression-free survival and overall survival. Whole exome sequencing and RNA sequencing of pretreatment tumors were performed alongside TCR sequencing in the same patients. Several patients achieved durable clinical benefit and roughly 20 did not. Pretreatment blood TCR-seq was available for fewer than 30 patients, at least one posttreatment blood collection was obtained for 25 or so patients, and tumor TCR-seq was available for 25 or so patients.

A cohort of about 30 patients with locally advanced or metastatic urothelial carcinoma, treated at Memorial Sloan Kettering on a trial protocol, was included. Peripheral blood mononuclear cells were collected pretreatment and during treatment, with between 1 and 8 total time points per patient. The Qiagen DNeasy Blood extraction kit was used to purify genomic DNA from total PBMCs and from tumor samples. PBMCs were collected pretreatment and during treatment, and were isolated and stored as previously described. The study at large found these results: Among patients with durable benefit, tumor-associated TCR clones showed greater expansion in peripheral blood 3 weeks after treatment started (n ≈ 22, p = 0.022). Because the sample size was small (n ≈ 28) and many of the analyses were exploratory, the results are meant to be hypothesis-generating. Improved progression-free and overall survival was associated with having pretreatment peripheral blood TCR clonality below the median.

Synthetic TCR analog templates were spiked into each PCR so that absolute template abundance could be estimated from read counts. The immunoSEQ assay used bias-controlled V and J gene primers to amplify TCRbeta CDR3 regions from genomic DNA. Sequencing of rearranged TCRbeta segments was performed at approximately 20X coverage. From the authors' description of their analysis: Sequencing errors were corrected by clustering, and CDR3s were annotated against IMGT so that V, D and J genes could be assigned. Downstream analyses used only productive TCRbeta rearrangements and left out out-of-frame or stop-codon sequences. Clonality was computed as one minus Shannon entropy normalized by the log of the number of unique productive sequences. Clones differing between time points or between blood and tumor were identified by Fisher's exact test with Benjamini-Hochberg correction at adjusted p below 0.01. The clones in this table, taken by TCRdb from immuneACCESS, are in-frame only. Not every clone is retained; where verified, under half of the shortfall comes from an unresolved V gene, and the cause of the rest is unknown. V, J and clone size are taken as reported in that table, and D and trimming were inferred from the DNA itself. The sample table contains 40,000 or so clones; only one count was recorded for roughly four fifths of them. The ten largest clonotypes hold 2.5% to 3% of the sample.

This clone was picked up one time. Its cognate antigen has yet to be identified. The sample holds no much larger clone one base away, and base qualities are not on file. The CDR3 has 15 amino acids, counting the end cysteine and phenylalanine. Only the CDR3 portion is preserved as DNA: 45 bases, with reading frame beginning at the first base. Trimming leaves V shorter by 0 bases and J shorter by 6 bases, with the junction holding 5 bases beyond the gene matches. Taken from the germline V gene (reference sequence), the CDR1 and CDR2 loops are MNHEY and SMNVEV. In this chain, TRBV27 is recombined with TRBJ2-3; 8 bases in the junction line up with TRBD2. The sequence was collected from a man between 65 and 85 years old with urothelial cancer. The sample was PBMCs, taken around atezolizumab (anti-PD-L1) treatment. The bases read TGTGCCAGCAGTTTATCACTAGCGGTCCGGGATACGCAGTATTTT. This codes for CASSLSLAVRDTQYF.